This T cell receptor beta chain was sequenced for a study of blood T cell repertoires in COVID-19. Turning to the study itself: Acute-phase and convalescent COVID-19 samples originated in the United States, Italy and Spain.

CDR3 length: 15 residues. V lost 3 bases and J lost 0; bases outside the gene matches: 4. Germline lookup yields CDR1 KGHDR and CDR2 SFDVKD. Sequencing was performed with immunoSEQ multiplex PCR; in TCRdb, only in-frame clones are kept and a portion is missing. Of about 210,000 clones in the sample, 81% were seen once. This clone was detected only once. Those enrolled, adults aged roughly 18 to 89 years, came from about two dozen US areas. This chain joins TRBV24-1 and TRBJ2-7, with 7 bases lining up with TRBD1. Sample: PBMCs or T cells enriched from blood (not recorded which). This sequence originates from a woman aged 45-65 years with acute COVID-19. Here the CDR3 DNA reads TGTGCCACCAGTGATCCACAGGGGAGCTCCTACGAGCAGTACTTC. Translated, it gives CATSDPQGSSYEQYF.